One and the same sample provided the 17 T cell receptor beta chains below, sequenced in a study of shared T cell receptors in the human thymus. Repertoires were generated with immunoSEQ multiplex PCR, while TCRdb's copy carries only in-frame clones and drops some. This sample has hundreds of thousands of clones, with 88% found just once. This sample was also put to use in a study of human thymus T cells.

The sequencing sample was made of thymocytes. Receptors were obtained from a boy under three years old with a congenital heart defect.

The chain recombines TRBV4-3 with TRBJ2-2; 10 bases are shared with TRBD1. Germline V CDR1 and CDR2: LGHNA, YSLEER. The junction had 13 bases not matched to a gene; V was cut back by 5 bases and J by 4 bases. This CDR3 comprises 18 residues. CDR3 residues: CASSSGRGTGAPTGELFF. The CDR3 region has the DNA TGCGCCAGCAGCTCGGGTAGAGGGACAGGGGCTCCCACCGGGGAGCTGTTTTTT.

The chain is built from TRBV5-1 and TRBJ2-2; TRBD2 is a possible D gene (5 bases). Germline V gene lookup returns CDR1 SGHRS and CDR2 YFSETQ. The length of the CDR3 is 16 residues. The V end was cut by 0 bases, the J end by 3 bases, with 12 bases between. The CDR3 DNA is TGCGCCAGCAGCTTGGGGGCTAACGGGGACACCGGGGAGCTGTTTTTT. It is translated as CASSLGANGDTGELFF.

The chain links TRBV27 to TRBJ1-2; tentative D call: TRBD1 (5 bases). Trimming removed 5 bases from V and 6 bases from J, with 19 bases in between. The germline V gene has CDR1 MNHEY and CDR2 SMNVEV (reference sequence). The CDR3 has 15 residues. As DNA, the CDR3 is TGTGCCAGCAGTCCGACCCGGGGGGGTTCGGATGGCTACACCTTC. Translated: CASSPTRGGSDGYTF.

The chain combines TRBV19 with TRBJ2-7, with TRBD2 matching over 10 bases. V was clipped by 3 bases and J by 2 bases; unmatched bases: 31. This CDR3 contains 24 residues. The germline gives CDR1 LNHDA, CDR2 SQIVND (reference sequence). CDR3 DNA sequence: TGTGCCAGTAGTATCCTCCCCCCAACTAGCGGGATAACCTTTGGAGAAGGGACGACCTACGAGCAGTACTTC. This sequence encodes CASSILPPTSGITFGEGTTYEQYF.

The chain couples TRBV7-9 to TRBJ2-5; 9 nucleotides agree with TRBD2. Unmatched junction bases numbered 9, after V lost 3 bases and J lost 1 base. The CDR3 is 17 residues long. Germline values: CDR1 SEHNR, CDR2 FQNEAQ (reference sequence). CDR3 in DNA: TGTGCCAGCAGCTTGGGGAAAAGACTAGCGGCCCAAGAGACCCAGTACTTC. Amino acids: CASSLGKRLAAQETQYF.

The chain is built from TRBV5-4 and TRBJ1-1, with 8 bases fitting TRBD1. The CDR3 extends over 15 amino acids. The V gene's germline CDR1 is SGHNT and CDR2 YYREEE (reference sequence). The V and J ends lost 0 bases and 7 bases, in that order; junction bases with no gene match: 8. The CDR3 loop reads CASSLVRGLRGEAFF. The CDR3, as DNA: TGTGCCAGCAGCTTGGTCAGGGGGCTAAGGGGTGAAGCTTTCTTT.

A word on this clone: At one end, the junction sequence differs from germline, possibly due to a read error. V gene TRBV28 combines with J gene TRBJ2-3; 15 bases agree with TRBD2. The CDR3 consists of 13 residues. The germline CDR1 and CDR2 sequences are MDHEN and SYDVKM. The CDR3 spells CASSVNSGLAGGF. The CDR3 DNA reads TGTGCCAGCAGTGTCAACTCGGGACTAGCGGGAGGTTTT.

The chain uses TRBV12-5 and TRBJ1-5; D possibly corresponds to TRBD1 (6 bases). Germline V gene sequence: CDR1 LGHNT, CDR2 FRNRAP. This CDR3 contains 17 residues. V was pared by 7 bases and J by 0 bases, with 19 bases between. Here the CDR3 DNA reads TGTGCTAGTGCCTTCACCGGGACAACAAATAGCAATCAGCCCCAGCATTTT. Translation: CASAFTGTTNSNQPQHF.

The chain employs TRBV5-5 and TRBJ2-4, with D perhaps matching TRBD2 (5 bases). V shed 5 bases and J shed 0 bases, with 9 bases lying between them. Germline loops: CDR1 SGHKS, CDR2 YYEKEE (reference sequence). CDR3 length: 14 residues. CDR3 in DNA: TGTGCCAGCAGGTACGGGATAGCCAAAAACATTCAGTACTTC. The encoded protein is CASRYGIAKNIQYF.

The V gene is TRBV19, the J gene TRBJ2-3; possible D gene TRBD1, 6 bases. The V end was cut by 3 bases, the J end by 3 bases, with 10 bases between. Germline V gene data show CDR1 as LNHDA and CDR2 as SQIVND (reference sequence). This CDR3 region has 14 residues. The CDR3: CASSIPTGTDTQYF. CDR3 sequence (DNA): TGTGCCAGTAGTATCCCCACAGGGACAGATACGCAGTATTTT.

The chain has TRBV5-1 and TRBJ2-5; 13 bases map to TRBD2. Germline V gives CDR1 SGHRS, CDR2 YFSETQ. The CDR3 runs 16 residues. The V gene end was trimmed by 5 bases and the J gene end by 1 base; junction bases not matched to a gene: 5. The CDR3 DNA reads TGCGCCAGCAGGACCGGGACTAGCGGGACCCAAGAGACCCAGTACTTC. Amino acids: CASRTGTSGTQETQYF.

The chain has TRBV6-1 and TRBJ2-1; 11 positions agree with TRBD1. Germline lookup yields CDR1 MNHNS and CDR2 SASEGT. The CDR3 runs 15 residues. With V trimmed by 8 bases and J by 10 bases, 13 bases remained unmatched. The CDR3 loop reads CASQTKGQGEKEQFF. CDR3 nucleotides: TGTGCCAGCCAGACAAAGGGACAGGGGGAAAAAGAGCAGTTCTTC.

This sequence joins TRBV5-8 and TRBJ2-7; no firm D call. Looked up from germline, CDR1 is SGHTS and CDR2 is YDEGEE. The CDR3 is made up of 11 amino acids. Trimming took off 4 bases at V and 5 bases at J, with 7 bases between the two ends. The CDR3 loop is CASSPPNEQYF. CDR3 sequence (DNA): TGTGCCAGCAGCCCCCCAAACGAGCAGTACTTC.

The V gene is TRBV9, the J gene TRBJ2-1, with D perhaps matching TRBD2 (6 bases). Trimming cost V 0 bases and J 1 base, with 11 bases left between them. Looked up from germline, CDR1 is SGDLS and CDR2 is YYNGEE. This CDR3 region has 16 residues. DNA of the CDR3: TGTGCCAGCAGCGTAGTGGGCGGGAATTCCTACAATGAGCAGTTCTTC. Translated: CASSVVGGNSYNEQFF. Supplemented by reference TRBV9 and TRBJ2-1, the full variable domain reads DSGVTQTPKHLITATGQRVTLRCSPRSGDLSVYWYQQSLDQGLQFLIQYYNGEERAKGNILERFSAQQFPDLHSELNLSSLELGDSALYFCASSVVGGNSYNEQFFGPGTRLTVL.

This chain joins TRBV6-1 and TRBJ2-1; 10 bases fit TRBD2. The germline V gene encodes CDR1 MNHNS and CDR2 SASEGT. The trim removed 3 bases at V and 0 bases at J, leaving 2 bases unmatched. The CDR3 totals 16 residues. The CDR3 is CASSDPSGSSYNEQFF. The CDR3 DNA sequence: TGTGCCAGCAGTGACCCTAGCGGGAGCTCCTACAATGAGCAGTTCTTC.

The chain combines TRBV5-4 with TRBJ2-2, with TRBD2 identical over 7 bases. Germline CDR1 reads SGHNT; CDR2 reads YYREEE (reference sequence). V gave up 0 bases and J gave up 2 bases; unmatched junction bases: 10. This CDR3 spans 18 amino acids. The CDR3 region has the DNA TGTGCCAGCAGCTTGGTGGGGGGATCAGCGGGAAACACCGGGGAGCTGTTTTTT. The encoded protein is CASSLVGGSAGNTGELFF.

V gene TRBV12-5 combines with J gene TRBJ2-7, with 16 bases that match TRBD2. This CDR3 region has 20 residues. V trimming: 2 bases; J trimming: 1 base; junction bases outside the gene matches: 11. Germline-derived CDR1 and CDR2 are LGHNT and FRNRAP. CDR3 in amino acids: CASGLHPPGLAGGRSYEQYF. The CDR3 nucleotides read TGTGCTAGTGGTTTGCACCCCCCGGGACTAGCGGGAGGGAGGTCCTACGAGCAGTACTTC.